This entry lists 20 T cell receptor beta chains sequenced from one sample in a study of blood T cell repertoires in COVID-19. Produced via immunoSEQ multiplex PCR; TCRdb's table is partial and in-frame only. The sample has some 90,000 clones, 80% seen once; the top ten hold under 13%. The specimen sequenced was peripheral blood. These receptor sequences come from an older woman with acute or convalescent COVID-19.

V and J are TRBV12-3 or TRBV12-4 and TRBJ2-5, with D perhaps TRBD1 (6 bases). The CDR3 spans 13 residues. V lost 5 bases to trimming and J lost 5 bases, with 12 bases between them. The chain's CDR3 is CASSPGQMETQYF. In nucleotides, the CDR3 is TGTGCCAGCAGTCCCGGACAGATGGAGACCCAGTACTTC.

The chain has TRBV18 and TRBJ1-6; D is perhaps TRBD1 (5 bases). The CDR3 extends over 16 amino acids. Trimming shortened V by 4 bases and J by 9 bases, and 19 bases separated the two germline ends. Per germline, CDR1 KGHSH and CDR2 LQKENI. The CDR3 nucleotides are TGTGCCAGCTCACGGGGGGACGTCTGGGGAGGTTCACCCCTCCACTTT. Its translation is CASSRGDVWGGSPLHF.

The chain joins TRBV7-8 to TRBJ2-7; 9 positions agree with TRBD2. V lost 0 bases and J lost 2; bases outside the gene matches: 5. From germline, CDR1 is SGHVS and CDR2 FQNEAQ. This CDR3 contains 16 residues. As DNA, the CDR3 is TGTGCCAGCAGCTTAGCGACTAGCGGAGGGGCCTACGAGCAGTACTTC. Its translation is CASSLATSGGAYEQYF.

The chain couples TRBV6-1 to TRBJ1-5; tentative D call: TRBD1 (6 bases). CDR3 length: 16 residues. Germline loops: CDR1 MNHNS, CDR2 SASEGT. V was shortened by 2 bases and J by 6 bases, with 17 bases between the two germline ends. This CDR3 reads CASSEIYRAVGQPQHF. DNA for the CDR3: TGTGCCAGCAGTGAAATATACAGGGCTGTAGGTCAGCCCCAGCATTTT.

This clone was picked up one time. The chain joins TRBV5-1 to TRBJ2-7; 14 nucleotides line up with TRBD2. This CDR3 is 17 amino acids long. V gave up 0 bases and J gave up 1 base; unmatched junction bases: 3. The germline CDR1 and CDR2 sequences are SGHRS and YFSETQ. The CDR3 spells CASSLAGLAGVSYEQYF. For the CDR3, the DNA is TGCGCCAGCAGCTTGGCGGGACTAGCGGGAGTTTCCTACGAGCAGTACTTC.

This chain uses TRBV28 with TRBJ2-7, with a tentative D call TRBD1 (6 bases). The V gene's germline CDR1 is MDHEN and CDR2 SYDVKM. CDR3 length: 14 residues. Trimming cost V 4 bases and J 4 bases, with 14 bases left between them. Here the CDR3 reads CASSWAGARYEQYF. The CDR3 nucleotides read TGTGCCAGCAGTTGGGCAGGGGCGAGGTACGAGCAGTACTTC.

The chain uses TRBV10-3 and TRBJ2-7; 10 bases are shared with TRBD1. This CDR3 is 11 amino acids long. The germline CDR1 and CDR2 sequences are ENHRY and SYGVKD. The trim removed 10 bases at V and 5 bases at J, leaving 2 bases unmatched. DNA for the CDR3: TGTGCCAGCGGGACAGGGGACGAGCAGTACTTC. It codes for CASGTGDEQYF.

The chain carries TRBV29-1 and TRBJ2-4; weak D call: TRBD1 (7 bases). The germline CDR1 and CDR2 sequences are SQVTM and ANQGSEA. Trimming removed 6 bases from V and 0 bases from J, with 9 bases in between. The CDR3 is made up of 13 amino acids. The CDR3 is CSVRDRAKNIQYF. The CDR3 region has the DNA TGCAGCGTGCGGGACAGAGCCAAAAACATTCAGTACTTC.

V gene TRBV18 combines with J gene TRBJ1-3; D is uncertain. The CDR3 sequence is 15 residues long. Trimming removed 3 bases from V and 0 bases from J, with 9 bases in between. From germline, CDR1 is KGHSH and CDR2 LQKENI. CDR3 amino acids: CASSPTPDSGNTIYF. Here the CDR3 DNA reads TGTGCCAGCTCACCGACACCCGACTCTGGAAACACCATATATTTT. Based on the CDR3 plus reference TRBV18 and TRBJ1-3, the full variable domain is NAGVMQNPRHLVRRRGQEARLRCSPMKGHSHVYWYRQLPEEGLKFMVYLQKENIIDESGMPKERFSAEFPKEGPSILRIQQVVRGDSAAYFCASSPTPDSGNTIYFGEGSWLTVV.

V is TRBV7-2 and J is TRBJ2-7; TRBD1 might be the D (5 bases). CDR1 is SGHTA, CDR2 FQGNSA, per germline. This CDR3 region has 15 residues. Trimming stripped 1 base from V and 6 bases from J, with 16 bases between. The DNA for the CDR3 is TGTGCCAGCAGCTTAGTCGCTAGGGGTCTCTCCGAGCAGTACTTC. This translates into CASSLVARGLSEQYF.

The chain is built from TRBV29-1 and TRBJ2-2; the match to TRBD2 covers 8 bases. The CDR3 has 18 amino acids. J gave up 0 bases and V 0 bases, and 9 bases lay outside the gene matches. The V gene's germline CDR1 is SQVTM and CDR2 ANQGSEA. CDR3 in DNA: TGCAGCGTTGAAGATATAGGCCGGGGGGGCGCGAACACCGGGGAGCTGTTTTTT. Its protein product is CSVEDIGRGGANTGELFF.

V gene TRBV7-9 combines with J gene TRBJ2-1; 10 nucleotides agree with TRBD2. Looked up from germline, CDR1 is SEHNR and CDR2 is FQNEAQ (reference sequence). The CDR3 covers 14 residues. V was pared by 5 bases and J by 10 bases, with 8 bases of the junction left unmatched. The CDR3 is CASSKSGRAAEQFF. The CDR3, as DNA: TGTGCCAGCAGCAAGAGCGGGAGGGCCGCCGAGCAGTTCTTC. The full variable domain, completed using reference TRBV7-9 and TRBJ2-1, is DTGVSQNPRHKITKRGQNVTFRCDPISEHNRLYWYRQTLGQGPEFLTYFQNEAQLEKSRLLSDRFSAERPKGSFSTLEIQRTEQGDSAMYLCASSKSGRAAEQFFGPGTRLTVL.

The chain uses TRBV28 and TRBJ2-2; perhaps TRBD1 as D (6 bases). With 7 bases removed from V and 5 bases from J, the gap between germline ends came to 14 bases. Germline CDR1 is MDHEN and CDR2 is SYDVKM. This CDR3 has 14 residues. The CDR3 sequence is CASNRVRNTGELFF. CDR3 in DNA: TGTGCCAGCAACAGGGTCCGGAATACCGGGGAGCTGTTTTTT.

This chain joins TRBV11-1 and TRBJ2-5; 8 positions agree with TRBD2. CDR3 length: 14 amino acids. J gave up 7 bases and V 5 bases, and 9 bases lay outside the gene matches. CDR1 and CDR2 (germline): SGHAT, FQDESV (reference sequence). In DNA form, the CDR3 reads TGTGCCAGCAGCCGGGGACTAGTTGGTGGGACCCAGTACTTC. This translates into CASSRGLVGGTQYF.

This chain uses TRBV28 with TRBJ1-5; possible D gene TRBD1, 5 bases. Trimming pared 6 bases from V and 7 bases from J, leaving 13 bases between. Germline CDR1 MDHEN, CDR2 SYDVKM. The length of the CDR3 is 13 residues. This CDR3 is CASRPPGGQPQHF. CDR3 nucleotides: TGTGCCAGCAGACCGCCCGGGGGGCAGCCCCAGCATTTT.

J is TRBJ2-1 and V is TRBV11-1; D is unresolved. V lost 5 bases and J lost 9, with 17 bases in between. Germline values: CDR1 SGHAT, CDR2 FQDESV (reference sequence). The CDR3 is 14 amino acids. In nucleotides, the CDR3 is TGTGCCAGCAGCACCCACTCACTCTTAACTGAGCAGTTCTTC. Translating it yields CASSTHSLLTEQFF.

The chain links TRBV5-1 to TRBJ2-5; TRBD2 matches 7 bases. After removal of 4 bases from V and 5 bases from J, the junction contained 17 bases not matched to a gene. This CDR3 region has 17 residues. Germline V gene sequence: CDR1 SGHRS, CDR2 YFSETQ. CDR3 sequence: CASSTGLGVSGRETQYF. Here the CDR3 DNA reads TGCGCCAGCAGCACTGGGCTCGGGGTTAGCGGGCGGGAGACCCAGTACTTC.

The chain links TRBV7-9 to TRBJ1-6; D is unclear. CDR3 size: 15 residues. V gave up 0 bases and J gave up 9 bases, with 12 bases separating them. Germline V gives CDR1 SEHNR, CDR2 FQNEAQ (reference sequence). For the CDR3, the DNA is TGTGCCAGCAGCTTAGCAGTGGGTTTAGCTTCACCCCTCCACTTT. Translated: CASSLAVGLASPLHF.

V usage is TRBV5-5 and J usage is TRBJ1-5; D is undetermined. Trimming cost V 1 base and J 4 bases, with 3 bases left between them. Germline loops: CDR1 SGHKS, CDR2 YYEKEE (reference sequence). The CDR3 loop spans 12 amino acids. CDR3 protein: CASSLPNQPQHF. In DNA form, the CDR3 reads TGTGCCAGCAGCTTGCCAAATCAGCCCCAGCATTTT. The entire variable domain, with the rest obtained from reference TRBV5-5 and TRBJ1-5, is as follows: DAGVTQSPTHLIKTRGQQVTLRCSPISGHKSVSWYQQVLGQGPQFIFQYYEKEERGRGNFPDRFSARQFPNYSSELNVNALLLGDSALYLCASSLPNQPQHFGDGTRLSIL.

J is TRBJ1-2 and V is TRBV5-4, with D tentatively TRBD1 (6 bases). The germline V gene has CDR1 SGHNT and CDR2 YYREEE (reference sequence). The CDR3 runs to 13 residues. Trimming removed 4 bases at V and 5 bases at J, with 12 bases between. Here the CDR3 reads CASSAGAGYGYTF. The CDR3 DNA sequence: TGTGCCAGCAGCGCAGGGGCTGGGTATGGCTACACCTTC.